These T cell receptor beta chains were read from a single sample in a study of T cell repertoires in cytomegalovirus infection. For these receptors, no antigen is known. TCRdb re-derived calls from the reads in MiXCR, one entry per CDR3 protein. There are about 830,000 distinct CDR3 sequences in the sample; 32% occur only once, and 9.5% to 15% lies in the top ten. The material sequenced was cultured CD8+ T cells from PBMCs, taken from culture after CMV antigen stimulation. These receptors were obtained from a human donor in good health (CMV status not recorded). Some clones in this sample may be carry-over from other donors' samples. The conserved cysteine and the conserved F or W are not part of the CDR3 here. Each record gives: CDR3 protein, D gene, J gene, V gene. A D gene is named only where the DNA matches it firmly.

VSKRDRGLTEAF	TRBD1	TRBJ1-1	TRBV28
ATPGLAGGNTGELF	TRBD2	TRBJ2-2	TRBV7-6
ASSYGAEDQPQH	NA	TRBJ1-5	TRBV6-6
ASSLIGGTGNQPQH	TRBD1	TRBJ1-5	TRBV27
ATKPGFRSYEQY	NA	TRBJ2-7	TRBV6-6
ASSISVNTEAF	NA	TRBJ1-1	TRBV19
ATSRGEQGREKLF	NA	TRBJ1-4	TRBV15
ASRLRDRLLTGELF	TRBD1	TRBJ2-2	TRBV28
VSSSVDLASKF	NA	TRBJ2-1	TRBV6-2/TRBV6-3
ASSPGLATQY	TRBD2	TRBJ2-3	TRBV19
ASSQDVGAPVYGYT	NA	TRBJ1-2	TRBV4-1
ASSPDRGPLYEQY	TRBD1	TRBJ2-7	TRBV12-3/TRBV12-4